Following are 30 T cell receptor beta chains from one sample sequenced in a study of beta chain features in type 1 diabetes. Every bit of the isolated RNA underwent reverse transcription, so sequencing read expressed TCRB transcripts. Assay: immunoSEQ multiplex PCR; the TCRdb copy retains only in-frame clones and omits some. The data show hundreds of thousands of clones, around 15% seen once. Overall study results and limits: Type 1 diabetes patients showed a moderate but significant shortening of TCRB CDR3s in all four CD4+ subsets.

Their specific antigens are unknown. Material: naive CD4+ T cells from blood. The receptors come from a man in his late teens or twenties with type 1 diabetes.

The chain couples TRBV28 to TRBJ2-7; no clear D. From germline, CDR1 is MDHEN and CDR2 SYDVKM. This CDR3 has 12 residues. The V end lost 2 bases, the J end lost 3 bases, and 5 bases lay between the germline ends. The CDR3 DNA follows: TGTGCCAGCAGTTTAGTCCACTACGAGCAGTACTTC. As protein: CASSLVHYEQYF.

The chain recombines TRBV30 with TRBJ2-3, with 10 nucleotides matching TRBD1. V gave up 5 bases and J gave up 5 bases; unmatched junction bases: 7. The CDR3 consists of 14 residues. Germline V gene lookup returns CDR1 GTSNPN and CDR2 SVGIG (reference sequence). The CDR3 region has the DNA TGTGCCTGGCTCCGGGACAGGGGCCAAGATACGCAGTATTTT. Translating it yields CAWLRDRGQDTQYF.

This chain links TRBV28 with TRBJ1-2; D not certain. With 2 bases removed from V and 6 bases from J, the gap between germline ends came to 10 bases. Germline V gene data show CDR1 as MDHEN and CDR2 as SYDVKM. This CDR3 comprises 13 residues. The CDR3 DNA is TGTGCCAGCAGTTTAGTACAGTTAGATGGCTACACCTTC. It yields the protein CASSLVQLDGYTF.

The genes are TRBV6-1 and TRBJ2-7; the D gene is possibly TRBD1 (6 bases). Trimming took off 6 bases at V and 4 bases at J, with 10 bases between the two ends. CDR3 length: 12 residues. CDR1 is MNHNS, CDR2 SASEGT, per germline. The CDR3: CASRGQTYEQYF. The CDR3, as DNA: TGTGCCAGCAGAGGACAGACGTACGAGCAGTACTTC.

The chain joins TRBV18 to TRBJ2-7; 10 bases are shared with TRBD2. Germline CDR1 reads KGHSH; CDR2 reads LQKENI. With 2 bases clipped from V and 2 bases from J, the junction kept 9 bases outside the gene matches. CDR3 length: 17 amino acids. The CDR3 nucleotides read TGTGCCAGCTCACCAACACCTAGCGGGGGCTTAACCTACGAGCAGTACTTC. Protein: CASSPTPSGGLTYEQYF. Full variable domain (remainder filled in from reference TRBV18 and TRBJ2-7): NAGVMQNPRHLVRRRGQEARLRCSPMKGHSHVYWYRQLPEEGLKFMVYLQKENIIDESGMPKERFSAEFPKEGPSILRIQQVVRGDSAAYFCASSPTPSGGLTYEQYFGPGTRLTVT.

This clone was seen only a few times. V usage is TRBV7-8 and J usage is TRBJ1-5; perhaps TRBD1 as D (5 bases). The CDR3 sequence is 15 residues long. V was clipped by 2 bases and J by 3 bases, with 11 bases between them. Germline V gene data show CDR1 as SGHVS and CDR2 as FQNEAQ. The CDR3 DNA reads TGTGCCAGCAGCTTATTCGGGGCAGTCAATCAGCCCCAGCATTTT. Amino acids: CASSLFGAVNQPQHF.

There are a few counts of this clone. The rearrangement links TRBV10-1 to TRBJ2-7; TRBD1 matches at 9 bases. The CDR3 runs 14 residues. Germline lookup yields CDR1 WNHNN and CDR2 SYGVQD (reference sequence). V lost 6 bases, J lost 5 bases, and 8 bases stayed unmatched. The CDR3 spells CASSAGTGIHEQYF. CDR3 coding DNA: TGCGCCAGCAGCGCGGGGACAGGGATCCACGAGCAGTACTTC.

This clone was picked up a small number of times. The V call is TRBV2, the J call TRBJ1-1; D is unresolved. CDR3 size: 13 residues. From germline, CDR1 is SNHLY and CDR2 FYNNEI. V dropped 7 bases and J dropped 3 bases, with 12 bases sitting between them. The CDR3 reads CASMADAYTEAFF. CDR3 bases: TGTGCCAGCATGGCGGACGCCTACACTGAAGCTTTCTTT.

The chain links TRBV9 to TRBJ1-2, with D possibly matching TRBD1 (6 bases). Germline CDR1 reads SGDLS; CDR2 reads YYNGEE. There are 16 residues in the CDR3. V was shortened by 6 bases and J by 0 bases, with 18 bases between the two germline ends. The CDR3 reads CASTLPQGTPNYGYTF. CDR3 sequence (DNA): TGTGCCAGCACCCTCCCTCAGGGGACTCCTAACTATGGCTACACCTTC.

The V gene is TRBV12-5, the J gene TRBJ2-5; 10 bases match TRBD1. CDR1 LGHNT and CDR2 FRNRAP come from the germline V gene. There are 17 residues in the CDR3. Germline trimming cut 2 bases from V and 3 bases from J; bases unmatched to any gene: 9. CDR3 loop: CASGLLTLGQGEETQYF. The CDR3 DNA follows: TGTGCTAGTGGTTTGCTAACTCTCGGACAGGGGGAAGAGACCCAGTACTTC.

This clone was recorded a few times. The chain uses TRBV7-2 and TRBJ1-2; TRBD1 agrees at 8 bases. J lost 7 bases, V lost 0 bases, and 4 bases had no gene match. CDR3 length: 14 residues. The V gene's germline CDR1 is SGHTA and CDR2 FQGNSA. This CDR3 reads CASSLAQGASGYTF. The CDR3 nucleotides are TGTGCCAGCAGCTTAGCGCAGGGGGCGAGTGGCTACACCTTC.

J is TRBJ1-3 and V is TRBV4-1, with D unclear. V was clipped by 1 base and J by 2 bases, with 15 bases between them. Germline assignment: CDR1 MGHRA and CDR2 YSYEKL. This CDR3 comprises 17 residues. The CDR3 here is CASSQADADFAGNTIYF. CDR3 nucleotides: TGCGCCAGCAGCCAAGCGGACGCTGATTTTGCTGGAAACACCATATATTTT.

This clone has a handful of counts. The chain carries TRBV29-1 and TRBJ1-1; D is possibly TRBD1 (5 bases). This CDR3 is built from 13 residues. The V end lost 8 bases, the J end lost 0 bases, and 13 bases lay between the germline ends. Looked up from germline, CDR1 is SQVTM and CDR2 is ANQGSEA. CDR3 sequence: CSSSRGVNTEAFF. CDR3 sequence (DNA): TGCAGCTCCAGCCGGGGGGTGAACACTGAAGCTTTCTTT.

The chain joins TRBV30 to TRBJ1-4; D unclear. The V gene lost 5 bases and the J gene lost 8 bases, with 12 bases spanning the gap. CDR3 length equals 12 residues. The germline V gene has CDR1 GTSNPN and CDR2 SVGIG (reference sequence). Written as DNA, the CDR3 is TGTGCCTGGGGCCGGCTTGGAGAAAAACTGTTTTTT. Amino acid sequence: CAWGRLGEKLFF.

This clone has more than one count but fewer than ten. Other DNA sequences of this sample code for an identical CDR3. The chain links TRBV4-1 to TRBJ2-7; tentative D call: TRBD2 (6 bases). Trimming took 0 bases from V and 4 from J, leaving 10 bases between them. The germline gives CDR1 MGHRA, CDR2 YSYEKL. The CDR3 covers 14 residues. The CDR3 DNA follows: TGCGCCAGCAGCCAAGATCCCCGGGGGTACGAGCAGTACTTC. Translated, it gives CASSQDPRGYEQYF.

The table lists this clone with a few counts. The rearrangement uses TRBV7-2 and TRBJ1-1, with TRBD1 matching over 7 bases. Trimming took 3 bases from V and 1 from J; bases not matched to a gene: 2. The length of the CDR3 is 14 residues. Germline V CDR1 and CDR2: SGHTA, FQGNSA. The CDR3 reads CASSLTGRNTEAFF. DNA of the CDR3: TGTGCCAGCAGCTTGACAGGGCGGAACACTGAAGCTTTCTTT.

In its sample, this clone was seen a few times. V usage is TRBV9 and J usage is TRBJ2-3; D could derive from TRBD1 or TRBD2 (5 bases each). This CDR3 is 15 amino acids long. Trimming left V 3 bases short and J 2 bases short, with 13 bases between. Germline values: CDR1 SGDLS, CDR2 YYNGEE. The DNA for the CDR3 is TGTGCCAGCAGCGCAACCGGGACGGTCACAGATACGCAGTATTTT. It encodes CASSATGTVTDTQYF.

This clone was picked up a small number of times. This rearrangement joins TRBV4-3 to TRBJ2-1, with D possibly matching TRBD1 (5 bases). Per the germline V gene, CDR1 is LGHNA and CDR2 is YSLEER. CDR3 length equals 15 residues. V gave up 3 bases and J gave up 8 bases, with 17 bases separating them. The CDR3 spells CASSQEDRAFDEQFF. Written as DNA, the CDR3 is TGCGCCAGCAGCCAGGAAGACAGAGCCTTCGATGAGCAGTTCTTC.

This clone was counted a few times. The CDR3: CASSRQGPYNYEQYF. DNA of the CDR3: TGTGCCAGCAGTCGACAGGGGCCTTATAACTACGAGCAGTACTTC. The rearrangement links TRBV27 to TRBJ2-7, with 8 nucleotides matching TRBD1. CDR3 length: 15 amino acids. Germline CDR1 and CDR2: MNHEY and SMNVEV (reference sequence). V dropped 5 bases and J dropped 3; count of bases not matched to a gene: 9.

The table lists this clone with a few counts. This chain joins TRBV7-9 and TRBJ1-1; 10 bases are shared with TRBD1. This CDR3 contains 18 residues. V was clipped by 4 bases and J by 4 bases; unmatched bases: 15. The germline gives CDR1 SEHNR, CDR2 FQNEAQ (reference sequence). The CDR3 loop is CASSSLLPGQGKGTEAFF. The CDR3 DNA reads as TGTGCCAGCAGCTCACTTCTTCCGGGACAGGGGAAGGGCACTGAAGCTTTCTTT.

The chain carries TRBV29-1 and TRBJ1-1; the match to TRBD1 covers 8 bases. The CDR3 totals 13 residues. V lost 4 bases and J lost 6; bases outside the gene matches: 7. Germline V gene lookup returns CDR1 SQVTM and CDR2 ANQGSEA. The CDR3 DNA sequence: TGCAGCGTTGCCCCGGACAGGGCGGCTGAAGCTTTCTTT. It yields the protein CSVAPDRAAEAFF.

This clone was seen only a few times. The V gene is TRBV6-5, the J gene TRBJ1-2; D remains unclear. The CDR3 is 13 amino acids. CDR1 MNHEY and CDR2 SVGAGI come from the germline V gene. The V end lost 5 bases, the J end lost 4 bases, and 11 bases lay between the germline ends. The CDR3 DNA is TGTGCCAGCAGTGAAGCGTTAATCTATGGCTACACCTTC. Its protein product is CASSEALIYGYTF.

V and J are TRBV5-1 and TRBJ2-7; TRBD1 aligns across 9 bases. V trimming: 2 bases; J trimming: 4 bases; junction bases outside the gene matches: 4. Germline V CDR1 and CDR2: SGHRS, YFSETQ. This CDR3 contains 14 residues. Here the CDR3 reads CASSLDGQGYEQYF. CDR3 bases: TGCGCCAGCAGCTTAGACGGACAGGGGTACGAGCAGTACTTC.

This clone showed up just a few times. This rearrangement joins TRBV5-1 to TRBJ2-3, with TRBD2 matching over 11 bases. CDR1 and CDR2 (germline): SGHRS, YFSETQ. J lost 2 bases, V lost 3 bases, and 8 bases had no gene match. The CDR3 runs to 17 residues. The CDR3 nucleotides read TGCGCCAGCAGCTCGGGCGAACTAGCGGGAGCCACAGATACGCAGTATTTT. It encodes CASSSGELAGATDTQYF.

This clone has just a few counts. The J gene is TRBJ2-5, the V gene TRBV21-1; the table's D call, TRBD2, was not checked against the DNA. TRBV21-1 is a pseudogene segment. CDR3 length: 12 residues. The CDR3 loop is CARTSWEETQYF. The CDR3 DNA is TGTGCCAGGACTAGCTGGGAAGAGACCCAGTACTTC.

V usage is TRBV28 and J usage is TRBJ1-2; no reliable D call. The CDR3 loop spans 17 amino acids. Trimming took off 2 bases at V and 7 bases at J, with 23 bases between the two ends. The germline CDR1 and CDR2 sequences are MDHEN and SYDVKM. The CDR3 DNA sequence: TGTGCCAGCAGTTTAGCTACCTATAGGACCACCTCAGGTGGCTACACCTTC. Translated, it gives CASSLATYRTTSGGYTF.

This chain links TRBV13 with TRBJ2-7; 7 bases fit TRBD1. V was clipped by 6 bases and J by 3 bases; unmatched bases: 8. The CDR3 is 14 amino acids. The V gene's germline CDR1 is PRHDT and CDR2 FYEKMQ (reference sequence). The CDR3 is CASSYQGQSYEQYF. CDR3 nucleotides: TGTGCCAGCAGTTATCAGGGACAGAGCTACGAGCAGTACTTC.

The rearrangement links TRBV6-5 to TRBJ1-2; D uncertain. The CDR3 is 15 amino acids. The V end was cut by 6 bases, the J end by 2 bases, with 16 bases between. Germline V lookup: CDR1 MNHEY, CDR2 SVGAGI. The CDR3 loop is CASSRLLGRNYGYTF. The CDR3 nucleotides are TGTGCCAGCAGCCGCCTCCTAGGGAGAAACTATGGCTACACCTTC.

In this sample, this clone turned up a few times. The chain has TRBV5-1 and TRBJ1-2; no clear D. V shed 4 bases and J shed 0 bases, with 13 bases lying between them. Looked up from germline, CDR1 is SGHRS and CDR2 is YFSETQ. The CDR3 is made up of 15 amino acids. Here the CDR3 DNA reads TGCGCCAGCAGCATCGACACACCAGCTAACTATGGCTACACCTTC. Its protein product is CASSIDTPANYGYTF.

This chain links TRBV5-4 with TRBJ2-5; TRBD1 matches at 7 bases. The V and J ends lost 3 bases and 12 bases, in that order; junction bases with no gene match: 17. CDR1 and CDR2 (germline): SGHNT, YYREEE (reference sequence). This CDR3 is 15 amino acids long. CDR3 region: CASSYLTPGTVKEYF. Here the CDR3 DNA reads TGTGCCAGCAGCTACCTTACCCCCGGGACAGTGAAGGAGTACTTC.